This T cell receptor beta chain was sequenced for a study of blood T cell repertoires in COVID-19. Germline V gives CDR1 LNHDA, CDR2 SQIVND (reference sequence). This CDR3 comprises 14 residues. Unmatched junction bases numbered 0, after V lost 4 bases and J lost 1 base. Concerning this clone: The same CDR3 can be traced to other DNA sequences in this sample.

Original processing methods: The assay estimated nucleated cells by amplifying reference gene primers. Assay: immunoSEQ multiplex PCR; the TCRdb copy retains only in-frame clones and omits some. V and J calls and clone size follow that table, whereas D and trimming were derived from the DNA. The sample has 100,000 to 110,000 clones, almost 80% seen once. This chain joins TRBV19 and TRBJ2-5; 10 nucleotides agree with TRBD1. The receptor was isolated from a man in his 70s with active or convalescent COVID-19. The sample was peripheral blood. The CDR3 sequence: CASSRTGGQETQYF. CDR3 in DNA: TGTGCCAGTAGTAGGACAGGGGGCCAAGAGACCCAGTACTTC. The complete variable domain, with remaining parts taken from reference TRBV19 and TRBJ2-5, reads DGGITQSPKYLFRKEGQNVTLSCEQNLNHDAMYWYRQDPGQGLRLIYYSQIVNDFQKGDIAEGYSVSREKKESFPLTVTSAQKNPTAFYLCASSRTGGQETQYFGPGTRLLVL.